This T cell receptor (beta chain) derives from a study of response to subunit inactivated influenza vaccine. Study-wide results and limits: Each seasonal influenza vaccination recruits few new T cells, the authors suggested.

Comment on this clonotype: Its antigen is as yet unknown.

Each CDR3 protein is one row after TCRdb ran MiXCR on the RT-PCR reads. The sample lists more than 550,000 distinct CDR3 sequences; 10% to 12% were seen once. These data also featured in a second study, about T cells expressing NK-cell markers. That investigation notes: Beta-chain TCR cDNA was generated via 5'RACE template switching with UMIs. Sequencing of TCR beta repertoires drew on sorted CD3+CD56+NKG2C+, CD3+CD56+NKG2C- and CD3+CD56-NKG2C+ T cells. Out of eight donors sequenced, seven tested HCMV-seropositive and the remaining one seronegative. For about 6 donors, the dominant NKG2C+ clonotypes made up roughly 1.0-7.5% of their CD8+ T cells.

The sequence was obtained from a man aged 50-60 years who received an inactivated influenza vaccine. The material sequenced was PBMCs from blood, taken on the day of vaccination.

This chain's CDR3 is CASSYLERGSSKEYGYTF. CDR3 DNA sequence: TGTGCCAGCAGCTACCTTGAGAGGGGAAGTTCCAAGGAGTATGGCTACACCTTC. The chain is built from TRBV7-8 and TRBJ1-2, with D possibly matching TRBD1 (5 bases). V was trimmed by 4 bases and J by 5 bases, leaving 26 bases between them. Germline V gives CDR1 SGHVS, CDR2 FQNEAQ. The CDR3 consists of 18 residues.